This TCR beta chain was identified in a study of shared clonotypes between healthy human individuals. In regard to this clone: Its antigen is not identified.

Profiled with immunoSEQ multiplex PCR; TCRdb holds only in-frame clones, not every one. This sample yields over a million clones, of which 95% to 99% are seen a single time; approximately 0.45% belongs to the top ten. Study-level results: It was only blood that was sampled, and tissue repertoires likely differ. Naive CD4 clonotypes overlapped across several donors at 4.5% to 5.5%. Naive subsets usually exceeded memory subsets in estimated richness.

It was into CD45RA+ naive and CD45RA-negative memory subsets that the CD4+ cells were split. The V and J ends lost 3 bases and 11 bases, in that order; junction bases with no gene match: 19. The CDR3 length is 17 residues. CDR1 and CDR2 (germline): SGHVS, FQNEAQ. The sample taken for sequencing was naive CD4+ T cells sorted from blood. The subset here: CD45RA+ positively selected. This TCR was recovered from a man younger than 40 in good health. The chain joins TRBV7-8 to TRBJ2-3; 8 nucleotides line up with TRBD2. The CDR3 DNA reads TGTGCCAGCAGCTTCCCGGCCGGGACTAGTTCGTTTTCCGAGCAGTATTTT. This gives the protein CASSFPAGTSSFSEQYF.